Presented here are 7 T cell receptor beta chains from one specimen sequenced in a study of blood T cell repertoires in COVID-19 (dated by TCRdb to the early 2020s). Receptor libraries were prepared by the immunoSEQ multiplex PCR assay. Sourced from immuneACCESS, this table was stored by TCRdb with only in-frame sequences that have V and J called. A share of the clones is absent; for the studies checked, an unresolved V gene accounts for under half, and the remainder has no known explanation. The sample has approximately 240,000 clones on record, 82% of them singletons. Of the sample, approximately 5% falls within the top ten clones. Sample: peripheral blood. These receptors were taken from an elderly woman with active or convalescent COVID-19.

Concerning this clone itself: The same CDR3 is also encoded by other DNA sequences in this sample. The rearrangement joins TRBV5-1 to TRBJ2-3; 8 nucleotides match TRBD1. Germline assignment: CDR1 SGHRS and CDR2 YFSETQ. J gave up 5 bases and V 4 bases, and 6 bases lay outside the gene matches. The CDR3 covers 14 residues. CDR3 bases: TGCGCCAGCAGCCTAGGACAGGGAGGAGATACGCAGTATTTT. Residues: CASSLGQGGDTQYF.

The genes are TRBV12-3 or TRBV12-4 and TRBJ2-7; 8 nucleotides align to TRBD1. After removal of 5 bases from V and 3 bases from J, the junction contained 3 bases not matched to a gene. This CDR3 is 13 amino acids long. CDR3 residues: CASSITGGYEQYF. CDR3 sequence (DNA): TGTGCCAGCAGTATTACAGGGGGCTACGAGCAGTACTTC.

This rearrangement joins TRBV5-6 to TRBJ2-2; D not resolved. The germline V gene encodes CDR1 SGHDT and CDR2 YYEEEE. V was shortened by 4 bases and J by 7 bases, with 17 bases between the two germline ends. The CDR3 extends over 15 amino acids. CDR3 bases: TGTGCCAGCAGCGCTGGGCCACGACAAGGCGGGGAGCTGTTTTTT. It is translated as CASSAGPRQGGELFF. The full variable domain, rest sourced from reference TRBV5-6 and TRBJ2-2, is DAGVTQSPTHLIKTRGQQVTLRCSPKSGHDTVSWYQQALGQGPQFIFQYYEEEERQRGNFPDRFSGHQFPNYSSELNVNALLLGDSALYLCASSAGPRQGGELFFGEGSRLTVL.

The CDR3 nucleotides are TGCGCCAGCAGCCAAGAGCGGGTAAAACGGGGCAATCAGCCCCAGCATTTT. Protein: CASSQERVKRGNQPQHF. V gene TRBV4-1 combines with J gene TRBJ1-5; unclear D gene. The CDR3 loop spans 17 amino acids. Trimming stripped 0 bases from V and 2 bases from J, with 14 bases between. Per germline, CDR1 MGHRA and CDR2 YSYEKL.

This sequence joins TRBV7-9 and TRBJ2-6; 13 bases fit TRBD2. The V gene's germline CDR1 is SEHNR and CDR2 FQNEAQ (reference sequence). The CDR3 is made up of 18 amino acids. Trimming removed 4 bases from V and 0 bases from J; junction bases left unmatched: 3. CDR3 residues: CASSYGTSGISGANVLTF. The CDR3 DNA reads TGTGCCAGCAGCTACGGGACTAGCGGGATCTCTGGGGCCAACGTCCTGACTTTC.

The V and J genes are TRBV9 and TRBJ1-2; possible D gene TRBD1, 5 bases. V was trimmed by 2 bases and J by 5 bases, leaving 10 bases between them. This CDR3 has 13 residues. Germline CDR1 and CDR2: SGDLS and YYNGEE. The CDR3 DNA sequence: TGTGCCAGCAGCGTCCCAGGGATGTATGGCTACACCTTC. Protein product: CASSVPGMYGYTF.

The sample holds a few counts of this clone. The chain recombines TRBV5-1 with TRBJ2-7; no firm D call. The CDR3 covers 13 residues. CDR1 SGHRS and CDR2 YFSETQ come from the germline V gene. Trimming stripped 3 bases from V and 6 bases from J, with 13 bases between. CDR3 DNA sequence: TGCGCCAGCAGCTGGCTCGACATTAGCGAGCAGTACTTC. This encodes CASSWLDISEQYF. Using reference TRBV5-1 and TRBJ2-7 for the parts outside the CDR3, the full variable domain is KAGVTQTPRYLIKTRGQQVTLSCSPISGHRSVSWYQQTPGQGLQFLFEYFSETQRNKGNFPGRFSGRQFSNSRSEMNVSTLELGDSALYLCASSWLDISEQYFGPGTRLTVT.